The 18 T cell receptor beta chains listed next were all sequenced from one sample in a study of CD8+ T cells in alopecia areata. Regarding treatment: oral pan-JAK inhibitor, 5-10 mg twice daily. cDNA reverse transcribed from extracted RNA served as the sequencing template. Libraries were prepared by immunoSEQ multiplex PCR; TCRdb keeps only in-frame clonotypes and omits some of them. Seen here are about 270,000 clones, around 64% observed once, and the top ten hold about 0.88%. The sample here was CD4+ T cells sorted from blood, taken between weeks 51 and 54, from a patient treated with tofacitinib. The receptors come from a human donor with alopecia areata.

The chain is built from TRBV27 and TRBJ1-4; the D is unclear. The CDR3 covers 12 residues. Germline V lookup: CDR1 MNHEY, CDR2 SMNVEV (reference sequence). V lost 6 bases to trimming and J lost 5 bases, with 7 bases between them. The CDR3 protein is CASRLGNEKLFF. The CDR3 DNA follows: TGTGCCAGCAGGCTGGGGAATGAAAAACTGTTTTTT.

The J gene is TRBJ2-7, the V gene TRBV29-1; D unclear. The germline CDR1 and CDR2 sequences are SQVTM and ANQGSEA. Deletions cut 0 bases from V and 0 bases from J, with 15 bases between. The CDR3 loop spans 16 amino acids. The CDR3 coding sequence is TGCAGCGTTGAAGATTTTTGGGAAATGGACTCCTACGAGCAGTACTTC. It encodes CSVEDFWEMDSYEQYF.

J is TRBJ2-1 and V is TRBV29-1, with TRBD2 as a possible D gene (5 bases). V lost 1 base to trimming and J lost 8 bases, with 15 bases between them. Germline V gene lookup returns CDR1 SQVTM and CDR2 ANQGSEA. This CDR3 has 14 amino acids. This CDR3 is CSVEGGFGVDEQFF. For the CDR3, the DNA is TGCAGCGTTGAAGGAGGGTTTGGGGTAGATGAGCAGTTCTTC.

The chain is built from TRBV29-1 and TRBJ2-3; maybe TRBD2 (5 bases). From germline, CDR1 is SQVTM and CDR2 ANQGSEA. V gave up 2 bases and J gave up 5 bases, with 14 bases separating them. The length of the CDR3 is 14 residues. CDR3 protein: CSVESIGGGDTQYF. The CDR3 DNA follows: TGCAGCGTTGAAAGTATTGGCGGAGGAGATACGCAGTATTTT.

This clone was picked up a small number of times. The chain joins TRBV7-2 to TRBJ1-6, with 7 bases fitting TRBD1. The CDR3 extends over 15 amino acids. Looked up from germline, CDR1 is SGHTA and CDR2 is FQGNSA. With V trimmed by 5 bases and J by 10 bases, 11 bases remained unmatched. In nucleotides, the CDR3 is TGTGCCAGCAGCCCGCAGGGGACAGTCGACTCACCCCTCCACTTT. It yields the protein CASSPQGTVDSPLHF. The full variable domain, completed using reference TRBV7-2 and TRBJ1-6, is GAGVSQSPSNKVTEKGKDVELRCDPISGHTALYWYRQSLGQGLEFLIYFQGNSAPDKSGLPSDRFSAERTGGSVSTLTIQRTQQEDSAVYLCASSPQGTVDSPLHFGNGTRLTVT.

In its sample, this clone was seen a few times. This chain connects TRBV15 to TRBJ2-5; TRBD2 matches at 9 bases. J lost 4 bases, V lost 1 base, and 7 bases had no gene match. CDR3 length: 16 amino acids. Germline V gives CDR1 LNHNV, CDR2 YYDKDF (reference sequence). CDR3 sequence (DNA): TGTGCCACCAGCAGAGGAAGCGGGGGGACCTTAGAGACCCAGTACTTC. This gives the protein CATSRGSGGTLETQYF.

The rearrangement uses TRBV30 and TRBJ2-7; TRBD1 matches at 10 bases. CDR1 and CDR2 (germline): GTSNPN, SVGIG (reference sequence). V dropped 5 bases and J dropped 4; count of bases not matched to a gene: 5. This CDR3 is 13 amino acids long. This CDR3 reads CAWDRDRGYEQYF. The DNA of the CDR3 is TGTGCCTGGGACCGGGACAGGGGTTACGAGCAGTACTTC.

This rearrangement joins TRBV30 to TRBJ1-5; possibly TRBD1 for D (5 bases). V was shortened by 2 bases and J by 2 bases, with 16 bases between the two germline ends. The CDR3 sequence is 16 residues long. CDR1 GTSNPN and CDR2 SVGIG come from the germline V gene (reference sequence). The CDR3 bases are TGTGCCTGGAGTTCGAGCAGGGTAATGGGCAATCAGCCCCAGCATTTT. The encoded protein is CAWSSSRVMGNQPQHF.

The V call is TRBV7-9, the J call TRBJ1-6; 7 nucleotides align to TRBD1. The length of the CDR3 is 15 residues. The germline gives CDR1 SEHNR, CDR2 FQNEAQ (reference sequence). V lost 4 bases to trimming and J lost 7 bases; unmatched junction nucleotides: 7. The CDR3 DNA reads as TGTGCCAGCAGCTCCCAGGGGGGGCGGAATTCACCCCTCCACTTT. Translation gives CASSSQGGRNSPLHF. Drawing the rest from reference TRBV7-9 and TRBJ1-6, the complete variable domain is DTGVSQNPRHKITKRGQNVTFRCDPISEHNRLYWYRQTLGQGPEFLTYFQNEAQLEKSRLLSDRFSAERPKGSFSTLEIQRTEQGDSAMYLCASSSQGGRNSPLHFGNGTRLTVT.

V usage is TRBV29-1 and J usage is TRBJ1-1; no clear D. V lost 7 bases and J 0 bases, leaving 18 bases between the germline ends. Germline V lookup: CDR1 SQVTM, CDR2 ANQGSEA. This CDR3 is 15 amino acids long. CDR3 in amino acids: CSAKTGPHMNTEAFF. CDR3 coding DNA: TGCAGCGCTAAGACGGGTCCCCACATGAACACTGAAGCTTTCTTT.

This chain links TRBV5-1 with TRBJ2-3, with D perhaps TRBD2 (6 bases). Looked up from germline, CDR1 is SGHRS and CDR2 is YFSETQ. This CDR3 is built from 15 residues. The V gene lost 3 bases and the J gene lost 0 bases, with 11 bases spanning the gap. CDR3 protein: CASSSTGTSTDTQYF. CDR3 coding DNA: TGCGCCAGCAGCTCGACGGGGACTAGCACAGATACGCAGTATTTT.

The chain carries TRBV5-1 and TRBJ1-2, with 8 nucleotides matching TRBD1. CDR1 is SGHRS and CDR2 is YFSETQ in the germline V gene. This CDR3 contains 13 residues. Trimming at V came to 4 bases and at J to 3 bases, leaving 2 bases not matched to a gene. CDR3 sequence: CASSGQGDYGYTF. CDR3 bases: TGCGCCAGCAGCGGACAGGGAGACTATGGCTACACCTTC.

The gene calls are TRBV9 and TRBJ1-1; D remains ambiguous. Trimming took 4 bases from V and 4 from J, leaving 14 bases between them. Germline V CDR1 and CDR2: SGDLS, YYNGEE. This CDR3 has 14 residues. The CDR3 DNA reads as TGTGCCAGCAGCCCCTCGGGTTTAATCACTGAAGCTTTCTTT. Amino acid sequence: CASSPSGLITEAFF.

The rearrangement uses TRBV7-6 and TRBJ2-3; weak D call: TRBD1 (6 bases). CDR3 length: 13 residues. With 5 bases removed from V and 7 bases from J, the gap between germline ends came to 13 bases. Germline values: CDR1 SGHVS, CDR2 FNYEAQ. The CDR3 region is CASSQGDTYTQYF. As DNA, the CDR3 is TGTGCCAGCAGCCAAGGGGACACCTATACGCAGTATTTT.

This chain joins TRBV7-2 and TRBJ1-2; no firm D call. V was pared by 2 bases and J by 6 bases, with 19 bases between. The CDR3 has 16 amino acids. Germline values: CDR1 SGHTA, CDR2 FQGNSA. DNA for the CDR3: TGTGCCAGCAGCTTAAGTCCTGCCTATACTATCAATGGCTACACCTTC. Translated, it gives CASSLSPAYTINGYTF.

The rearrangement links TRBV9 to TRBJ2-7; D gene uncertain. The CDR3 extends over 14 amino acids. The V gene lost 5 bases and the J gene lost 0 bases, with 12 bases spanning the gap. Germline CDR1 SGDLS, CDR2 YYNGEE. The CDR3 bases are TGTGCCAGCAGTCGAGGCCTTAACTCCTACGAGCAGTACTTC. Translating gives CASSRGLNSYEQYF.

Turning to this clone: Other DNA sequences in this sample translate to the same CDR3. The gene calls are TRBV30 and TRBJ1-1; D not resolved. Trimming stripped 2 bases from V and 7 bases from J, with 5 bases between. Germline loops: CDR1 GTSNPN, CDR2 SVGIG (reference sequence). The CDR3 length is 10 residues. In nucleotides, the CDR3 is TGTGCCTGGAGTCGGCTTGAAGCTTTCTTT. Translation gives CAWSRLEAFF.

The rearrangement links TRBV30 to TRBJ1-2; D perhaps matches TRBD1 (6 bases). The CDR3 has 12 amino acids. Trimming removed 8 bases at V and 3 bases at J, with 13 bases between. Germline V gene lookup returns CDR1 GTSNPN and CDR2 SVGIG (reference sequence). CDR3 nucleotides: TGTGCCCGATCAGGGGACTACTATGGCTACACCTTC. It encodes CARSGDYYGYTF.